This note documents a single T cell receptor (beta chain) sequence. What it binds is unknown. Clones were read by immunoSEQ multiplex PCR, and TCRdb kept only the in-frame ones, dropping some. Of about 82,000 clones detected, around nine tenths appear once; the ten largest clones hold roughly 7.3%. The sample originates from a study of identifying expanded T cells in peripheral blood. Study-level results: Approximately two-week clone count variance significantly increased as total template count grew. Technical replicates showed roughly 1.2 changed clones; two weeks roughly 16; four weeks 19.

Collection occurred without any documented infections or immune events in donors. Trimming took off 5 bases at V and 5 bases at J, with 10 bases between the two ends. This CDR3 spans 12 amino acids. The germline V gene has CDR1 MNHEY and CDR2 SVGAGI. The sequence was collected from a person between 18 and 75 years old in good health. The sequenced material came from blood. V gene TRBV6-5 combines with J gene TRBJ2-7; tentative D call: TRBD2 (5 bases). The CDR3: CASSIRGNEQYF. The CDR3 DNA is TGTGCCAGCAGTATCCGGGGTAACGAGCAGTACTTC.